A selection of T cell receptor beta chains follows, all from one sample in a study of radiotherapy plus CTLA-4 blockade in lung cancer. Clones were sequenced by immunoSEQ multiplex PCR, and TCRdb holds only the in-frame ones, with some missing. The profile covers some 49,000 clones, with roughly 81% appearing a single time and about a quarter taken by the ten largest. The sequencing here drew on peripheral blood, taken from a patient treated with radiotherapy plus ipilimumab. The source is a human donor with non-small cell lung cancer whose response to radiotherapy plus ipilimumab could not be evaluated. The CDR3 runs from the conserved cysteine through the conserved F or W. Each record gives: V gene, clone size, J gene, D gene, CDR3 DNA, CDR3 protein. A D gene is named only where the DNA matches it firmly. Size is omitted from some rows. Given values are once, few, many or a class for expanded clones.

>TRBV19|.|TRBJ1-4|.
TGTGCCAGTAGTAGCCCACGGGGGGCAACTAATGAAAAACTGTTTTTT
CASSSPRGATNEKLFF
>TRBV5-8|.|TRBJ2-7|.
TGTGCCAGCAGCTTGGAGGCAGGCTTCCTAAGCGAGCAGTACTTC
CASSLEAGFLSEQYF
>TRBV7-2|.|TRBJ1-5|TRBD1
TGTGCCAGCAGCTTGGTTCAGACAGGGAAAGGGCCCCAGCATTTT
CASSLVQTGKGPQHF
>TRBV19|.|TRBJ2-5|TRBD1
TGTGCCAGTAGCCAAATCGACAGGGGATCTAAAGAGACCCAGTACTTC
CASSQIDRGSKETQYF
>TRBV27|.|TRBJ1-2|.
TGTGCCAGCAGTCCAACGACGACAGGAAGAAGCTATGGCTACACCTTC
CASSPTTTGRSYGYTF
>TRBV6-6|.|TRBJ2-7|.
TGTGCCAGCAGTTACCGGGCCTACGAGCAGTACTTC
CASSYRAYEQYF
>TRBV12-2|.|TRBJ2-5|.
TGTGCAAGTCGCTTCCCCGGGACTAGCGGTCGAGAGACCCAGTACTTC
CASRFPGTSGRETQYF
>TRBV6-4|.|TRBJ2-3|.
TGTGCCAGCAGTGACTCGGGCAGAAGCACAGATACGCAGTATTTT
CASSDSGRSTDTQYF
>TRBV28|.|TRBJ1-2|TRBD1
TGTGCCAGCAGGGTGACAGGGGGCGGTCGGGGTAACTATGGCTACACCTTC
CASRVTGGGRGNYGYTF
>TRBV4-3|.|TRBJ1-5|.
TGCGCCAGCAGCCAAGAATGGAGCCCGCCCCAGCATTTT
CASSQEWSPPQHF
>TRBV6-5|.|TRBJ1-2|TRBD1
TGTGCCAGCAGTTACTCACGACAGGGGGCTATGTATGGCTACACCTTC
CASSYSRQGAMYGYTF
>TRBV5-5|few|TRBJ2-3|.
TGTGCCAGCAGCCTCACCGGACTGACTTACACAGATACGCAGTATTTT
CASSLTGLTYTDTQYF
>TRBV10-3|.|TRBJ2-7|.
TGTGCCATCAGCGGGGACACCTCCTACGAGCAGTACTTC
CAISGDTSYEQYF
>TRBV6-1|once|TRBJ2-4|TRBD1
TGTGCCAGCAGTGAACCTGGGGACAGGGGAGCCAAAAACATTCAGTACTTC
CASSEPGDRGAKNIQYF
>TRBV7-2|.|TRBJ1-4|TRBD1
TGTGCCAGCAGCAAGACAGGGAATAATGAAAAACTGTTTTTT
CASSKTGNNEKLFF
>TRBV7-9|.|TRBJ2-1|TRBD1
TGTGCCAGCAGCTTGGGGACAGTATACAATGAGCAGTTCTTC
CASSLGTVYNEQFF
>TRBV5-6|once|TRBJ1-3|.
TGTGCCAGCAGCCGCGGATTAAACACCATATATTTT
CASSRGLNTIYF
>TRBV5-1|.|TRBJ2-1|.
TGCGCCAGCAGCTTGTTCGTAGCGTACAATGAGCAGTTCTTC
CASSLFVAYNEQFF
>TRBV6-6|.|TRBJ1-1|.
TGTGCCAGCAGTCCTAACTACGACAGGTACACTGAAGCTTTCTTT
CASSPNYDRYTEAFF
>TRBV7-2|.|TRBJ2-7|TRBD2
TGTGCCAGCAGCTTTGGACTAGAGCCCTACGAGCAGTACTTC
CASSFGLEPYEQYF
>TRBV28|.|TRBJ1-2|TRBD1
TGTGCCAGCCTCCGGGACAGGGGAGGCTATGGCTACACCTTC
CASLRDRGGYGYTF
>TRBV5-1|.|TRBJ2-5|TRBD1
TGCGCCAGCTTGAGGGACAGGGGGCTTCACGGAGAGACCCAGTACTTC
CASLRDRGLHGETQYF
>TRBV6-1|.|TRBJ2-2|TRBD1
TGTGCCAGCAGTGGAGTTCGGGGACAGGGAATGACCGGGGAGCTGTTTTTT
CASSGVRGQGMTGELFF
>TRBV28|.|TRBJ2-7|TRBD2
TGTGCCAGCAGTCGGACTAGCGGGATGGACGAGCAGTACTTC
CASSRTSGMDEQYF
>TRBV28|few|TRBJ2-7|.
TGTGCCAGCAGTTCCCCCCCCGGGGGTGGCGAGCAGTACTTC
CASSSPPGGGEQYF
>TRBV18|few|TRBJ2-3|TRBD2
TGTGCCAGCTCACCACTGGCCGTGACTAGCGGGAGCGCAGATACGCAGTATTTT
CASSPLAVTSGSADTQYF
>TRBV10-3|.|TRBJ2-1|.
TGTGCCATCAGTGAGTCCTTGATGGGGCGGGAGCAGTTCTTC
CAISESLMGREQFF
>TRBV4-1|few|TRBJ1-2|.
TGCGCCAGCAGCCAAGAACAAAAGGGGGATGGCTACACCTTC
CASSQEQKGDGYTF
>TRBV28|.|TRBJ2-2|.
TGTGCCAGCAGTCCCCGGGGAGTTACGAACACCGGGGAGCTGTTTTTT
CASSPRGVTNTGELFF
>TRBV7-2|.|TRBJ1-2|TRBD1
TGTGCCAGCAGCTCCCGGGACAGTTATGGCTACACCTTC
CASSSRDSYGYTF
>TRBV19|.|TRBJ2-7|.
TGTGCCAGTAGTATAGCTTCGCAGGGAAAGTACGAGCAGTACTTC
CASSIASQGKYEQYF
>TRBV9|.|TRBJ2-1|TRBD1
TGTGCCAGCAGCCTAACCGGGACAGGGGGAAATTATGAGCAGTTCTTC
CASSLTGTGGNYEQFF
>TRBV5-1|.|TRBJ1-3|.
TGCGCCAGCAGCTTGGAACAGGGAAGCATCGGAAACACCATATATTTT
CASSLEQGSIGNTIYF
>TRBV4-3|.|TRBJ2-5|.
TGCGCCAGCAGCCAAGACTATCGGCGGGAGACCCAGTACTTC
CASSQDYRRETQYF
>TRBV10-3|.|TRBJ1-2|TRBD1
TGTGCCATCAGTGGACAAAACGCCCCGACAGGGACAAACTATGGCTACACCTTC
CAISGQNAPTGTNYGYTF
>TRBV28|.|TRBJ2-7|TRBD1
TGTGCCAGCAGTGTTAGACAGGGGGCCTACGAGCAGTACTTC
CASSVRQGAYEQYF
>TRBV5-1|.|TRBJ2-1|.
TGCGCCAGCAGCTTGGACAGTGCCTACAATGAGCAGTTCTTC
CASSLDSAYNEQFF
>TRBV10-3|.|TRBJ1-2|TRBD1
TGTGCCATCAGCCCGGGACAGGTGACTATCTATGGCTACACCTTC
CAISPGQVTIYGYTF
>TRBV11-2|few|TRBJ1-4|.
TGTGCCAGCAGCTCTGCAGGGTGGGCTAATGAAAAACTGTTTTTT
CASSSAGWANEKLFF
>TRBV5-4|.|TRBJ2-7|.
TGTGCCAGCAGCTTTGGCGGCGGGTTGGCAGTCTACGAGCAGTACTTC
CASSFGGGLAVYEQYF
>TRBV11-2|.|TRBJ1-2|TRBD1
TGTGCCAGCAGCTCGCGGGACAGGGCGCGATATGGCTACACCTTC
CASSSRDRARYGYTF
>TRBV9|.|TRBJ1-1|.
TGTGCCAGCAGCGCCGTGGAGGGGAGGGGGGAAGCTTTCTTT
CASSAVEGRGEAFF
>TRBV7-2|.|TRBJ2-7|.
TGTGCCAGCAGTTTCAGCTCCTACGAGCAGTACTTC
CASSFSSYEQYF
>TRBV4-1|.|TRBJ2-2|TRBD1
TGCGCCAGCAGCCAAGTTTTGGACAGGGCGGGCACCGGGGAGCTGTTTTTT
CASSQVLDRAGTGELFF
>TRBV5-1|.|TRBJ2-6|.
TGCGCCAGCAGCCCAGACAGTTCCTCTGGGGCCAACGTCCTGACTTTC
CASSPDSSSGANVLTF
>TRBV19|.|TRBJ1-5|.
TGTGCCAGTAGTATTCGAGCAGGGTATCAGCCCCAGCATTTT
CASSIRAGYQPQHF